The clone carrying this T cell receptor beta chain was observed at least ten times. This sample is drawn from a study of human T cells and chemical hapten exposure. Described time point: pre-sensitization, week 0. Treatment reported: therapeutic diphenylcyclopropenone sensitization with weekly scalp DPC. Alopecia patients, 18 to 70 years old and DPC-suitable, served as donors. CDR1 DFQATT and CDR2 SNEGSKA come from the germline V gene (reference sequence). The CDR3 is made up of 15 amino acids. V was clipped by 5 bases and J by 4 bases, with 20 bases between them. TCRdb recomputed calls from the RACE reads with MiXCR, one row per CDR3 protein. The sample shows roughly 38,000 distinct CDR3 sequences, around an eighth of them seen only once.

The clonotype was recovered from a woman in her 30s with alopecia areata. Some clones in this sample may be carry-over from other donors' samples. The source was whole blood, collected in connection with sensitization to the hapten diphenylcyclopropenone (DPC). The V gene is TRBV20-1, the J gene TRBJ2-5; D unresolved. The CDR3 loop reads CSASFGHAKGETQYF. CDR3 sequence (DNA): TGCAGTGCTTCTTTCGGCCATGCCAAGGGAGAGACCCAGTACTTC.